The 16 T cell receptor beta chains below come from one sample, sequenced in a study of blood T cell repertoires in COVID-19. Some clones are missing from TCRdb's copy, which holds only in-frame ones; the method was immunoSEQ multiplex PCR. The data hold around 260,000 clones, with over 75% observed a single time. Sample: peripheral blood. These receptors were collected from a human donor in a cohort sampled during active COVID-19.

The chain joins TRBV7-2 to TRBJ1-5, with D hard to call. The V and J ends lost 0 bases and 9 bases respectively, with 6 bases between them. The CDR3 is 12 residues long. CDR1 is SGHTA and CDR2 is FQGNSA in the germline V gene. The CDR3 region has the DNA TGTGCCAGCAGCTTAGCAGGGAGGCCCCAGCATTTT. Translating it yields CASSLAGRPQHF.

This chain uses TRBV18 with TRBJ1-1; D is possibly TRBD1 (5 bases). Trimming removed 5 bases from V and 1 base from J, with 17 bases in between. This CDR3 is 16 amino acids long. CDR1 is KGHSH and CDR2 is LQKENI in the germline V gene. The CDR3: CASSSIPRGGNTEAFF. The CDR3 DNA reads TGTGCCAGCTCATCCATTCCCCGGGGGGGGAACACTGAAGCTTTCTTT.

The rearrangement joins TRBV27 to TRBJ2-1; 11 positions match TRBD2. This CDR3 is 17 amino acids long. The germline CDR1 and CDR2 sequences are MNHEY and SMNVEV (reference sequence). With V trimmed by 6 bases and J by 4 bases, 11 bases remained unmatched. This CDR3 is CASSYPSGRSAYNEQFF. CDR3 DNA: TGTGCCAGCAGCTACCCTAGCGGGAGGTCCGCATACAATGAGCAGTTCTTC.

This chain links TRBV28 with TRBJ2-5; 11 positions agree with TRBD2. The CDR3 spans 15 residues. V lost 6 bases, J lost 3 bases, and 6 bases stayed unmatched. CDR1 is MDHEN and CDR2 is SYDVKM in the germline V gene. CDR3 region: CASRIGTSGKETQYF. Written as DNA, the CDR3 is TGTGCCAGCAGGATAGGGACTAGCGGTAAAGAGACCCAGTACTTC.

Here the CDR3 reads CASSPLGQQLNQYF. CDR3 coding DNA: TGTGCCAGCAGCCCCCTGGGGCAGCAACTTAATCAGTACTTC. The chain employs TRBV7-9 and TRBJ2-7; TRBD1 might be the D (5 bases). Deletions cut 5 bases from V and 10 bases from J, with 21 bases between. CDR3 size: 14 residues. Germline V gives CDR1 SEHNR, CDR2 FQNEAQ (reference sequence).

A note on this clone: Other DNA variants within this sample encode the same CDR3. The rearrangement joins TRBV7-2 to TRBJ2-5; possibly TRBD2 for D (6 bases). Trimming stripped 3 bases from V and 5 bases from J, with 10 bases between. Germline values: CDR1 SGHTA, CDR2 FQGNSA. This CDR3 has 13 residues. CDR3 sequence: CASSLGGRETQYF. CDR3 sequence (DNA): TGTGCCAGCAGCTTGGGAGGACGGGAGACCCAGTACTTC. The full variable domain, rest sourced from reference TRBV7-2 and TRBJ2-5, is GAGVSQSPSNKVTEKGKDVELRCDPISGHTALYWYRQSLGQGLEFLIYFQGNSAPDKSGLPSDRFSAERTGGSVSTLTIQRTQQEDSAVYLCASSLGGRETQYFGPGTRLLVL.

This chain connects TRBV6-1 to TRBJ2-1; D is ambiguous. There are 17 residues in the CDR3. Trimming took off 4 bases at V and 5 bases at J, with 21 bases between the two ends. Per the germline V gene, CDR1 is MNHNS and CDR2 is SASEGT. The CDR3 loop is CASSASARWQTNNEQFF. For the CDR3, the DNA is TGTGCCAGCAGTGCCTCAGCCCGGTGGCAGACAAACAATGAGCAGTTCTTC.

The J gene is TRBJ1-2, the V gene TRBV7-8, with TRBD1 as a possible D gene (5 bases). CDR1 is SGHVS, CDR2 FQNEAQ, per germline. This CDR3 region has 13 residues. The V end was cut by 5 bases, the J end by 8 bases, with 15 bases between. The CDR3 sequence is CASSPYSQGGYTF. The CDR3 nucleotides read TGTGCCAGCAGCCCGTATAGTCAGGGAGGCTACACCTTC.

This chain joins TRBV20-1 and TRBJ1-4; D perhaps matches TRBD1 (5 bases). The germline V gene has CDR1 DFQATT and CDR2 SNEGSKA (reference sequence). CDR3 length: 15 amino acids. The V end was cut by 3 bases, the J end by 5 bases, with 16 bases between. This CDR3 is CSASRLGGGNEKLFF. For the CDR3, the DNA is TGCAGTGCTAGTCGCTTGGGGGGAGGGAATGAAAAACTGTTTTTT.

CDR3 in amino acids: CASRGTGAAGYTF. The CDR3 DNA follows: TGTGCCAGCAGGGGGACAGGGGCGGCTGGCTACACCTTC. This sequence joins TRBV6-5 and TRBJ1-2; TRBD1 matches 10 bases. The CDR3 runs 13 residues. With 6 bases clipped from V and 7 bases from J, the junction kept 5 bases outside the gene matches. The V gene's germline CDR1 is MNHEY and CDR2 SVGAGI.

The chain links TRBV7-2 to TRBJ2-7; TRBD2 aligns across 8 bases. The CDR3 length is 15 residues. The J segment lost 4 bases and the V segment lost 1 base, leaving 6 bases of the junction unmatched. Germline CDR1 and CDR2: SGHTA and FQGNSA. The CDR3 here is CASSLGGLGSYEQYF. CDR3 nucleotide sequence: TGTGCCAGCAGCTTAGGGGGACTAGGTTCGTACGAGCAGTACTTC.

This chain joins TRBV28 and TRBJ2-7; the D gene is possibly TRBD2 (5 bases). With 7 bases removed from V and 3 bases from J, the gap between germline ends came to 10 bases. The CDR3 is made up of 12 amino acids. Germline CDR1 MDHEN, CDR2 SYDVKM. The CDR3, as DNA: TGTGCCAGCAAACGGGGAGTCTACGAGCAGTACTTC. Protein product: CASKRGVYEQYF.

The V and J genes are TRBV14 and TRBJ2-7; weak D call: TRBD1 (5 bases). Germline values: CDR1 SGHDN, CDR2 FVKESK. The CDR3 covers 13 residues. The V gene lost 2 bases and the J gene lost 5 bases, with 10 bases spanning the gap. CDR3 loop: CASSQSRVHEQYF. CDR3 nucleotide sequence: TGTGCCAGCAGCCAAAGCAGGGTCCACGAGCAGTACTTC.

The rearrangement links TRBV18 to TRBJ2-5; D might be TRBD2 (6 bases). Germline CDR1 is KGHSH and CDR2 is LQKENI. The CDR3 contains 14 residues. Trimming stripped 3 bases from V and 2 bases from J, with 10 bases between. CDR3 nucleotides: TGTGCCAGCTCACCTCTTGGGAGGCAAGAGACCCAGTACTTC. Translating gives CASSPLGRQETQYF.

This chain joins TRBV3-1 (or the pseudogene TRBV3-2) and TRBJ1-1, with D possibly TRBD1 on 5 matching bases. Germline values: CDR1 LGHDT, CDR2 YNNKEL (reference sequence). The CDR3 is made up of 14 amino acids. V lost 0 bases and J lost 1, with 6 bases in between. The CDR3 loop reads CASSQEGGNTEAFF. CDR3 in DNA: TGTGCCAGCAGCCAAGAGGGGGGGAACACTGAAGCTTTCTTT.

The genes are TRBV19 and TRBJ2-5; a possible D gene is TRBD1 (6 bases). V was pared by 4 bases and J by 7 bases, with 19 bases between. The CDR3 covers 15 residues. CDR1 is LNHDA and CDR2 is SQIVND in the germline V gene (reference sequence). The CDR3 nucleotides are TGTGCCAGTAGTACCCCGGCAGGGACAAGGGGGACCCAGTACTTC. Its protein product is CASSTPAGTRGTQYF.